These T cell receptor beta chains were read from a single sample in a study of shared clonotypes between healthy human individuals. TCRdb's copy holds only in-frame clones and misses some; the assay was immunoSEQ multiplex PCR. The sample includes roughly 500,000 clones, 79% of them seen just once. The sequencing input was PBMCs. The receptor source for this set is a woman aged 35 to 49 in good health. Some clones in this sample may be carry-over from other donors' samples. Both conserved end residues are part of each CDR3. D genes are given only for firm matches. The size of a clone is reported for some rows only, either as once, few or many, or as a class for expanded clones.

TRBJ1-5 | NA | TRBD1 | 15 | TRBV7-9 | TGTGCCAGCAGCCCCGGGACAGGGATTCCTCAGCCCCAGCATTTT | CASSPGTGIPQPQHF
TRBJ2-7 | NA | NA | 12 | TRBV13 | TGTGCCAGCAGCCGCCCAGGTTACGAGCAGTACTTC | CASSRPGYEQYF
TRBJ2-7 | NA | NA | 13 | TRBV30 | TGTGCCTTGCAAATGGGACGGATGGACGAGCAGTACTTC | CALQMGRMDEQYF
TRBJ2-7 | NA | TRBD2 | 15 | TRBV6-5 | TGTGCCAGCAGTTACAGCCAGCGGGAGTCCTACGAGCAGTACTTC | CASSYSQRESYEQYF
TRBJ1-1 | few | TRBD1 | 15 | TRBV13 | TGTGCCAGCAGCTCCCCGGGACAGGGGGCCACTGAAGCTTTCTTT | CASSSPGQGATEAFF
TRBJ2-7 | once | TRBD1 | 15 | TRBV4-1 | TGCGCCAGCAGCCATCGGGGACAGGGGTTCTACGAGCAGTACTTC | CASSHRGQGFYEQYF
TRBJ2-1 | NA | TRBD1 | 14 | TRBV7-6 | TGTGCCAGCAGCGCAGGACAGGGGCACAATGAGCAGTTCTTC | CASSAGQGHNEQFF
TRBJ2-1 | NA | TRBD2 | 15 | TRBV7-3 | TGTGCCAGCAGCCTCCGGACTAGCGGGACGAATGAGCAGTTCTTC | CASSLRTSGTNEQFF
TRBJ2-7 | medium-sized | NA | 15 | TRBV4-2 | TGTGCCAGCAGCCAAGAAGGAGATGTATCCTACGAGCAGTACTTC | CASSQEGDVSYEQYF
TRBJ2-3 | NA | TRBD2 | 17 | TRBV7-9 | TGTGCCAGCAGCTTTTTGGCCAGCGGGAGGGGGACAGATACGCAGTATTTT | CASSFLASGRGTDTQYF
TRBJ2-1 | once | NA | 12 | TRBV7-8 | TGTGCCAGCAGCTTTTCGCGTAGTGAGCAGTTCTTC | CASSFSRSEQFF
TRBJ2-3 | NA | NA | 14 | TRBV5-4 | TGTGCCAGCAGCTCCGCAATTAGCACAGATACGCAGTATTTT | CASSSAISTDTQYF
TRBJ1-2 | NA | NA | 15 | TRBV11-2 | TGTGCCAGCAGCTTAGCCTGGGACAATAACTATGGCTACACCTTC | CASSLAWDNNYGYTF
TRBJ2-2 | NA | TRBD1 | 16 | TRBV6-6 | TGTGCCAGCAGTTACCCCCGACAGGGGTTGACCGGGGAGCTGTTTTTT | CASSYPRQGLTGELFF
TRBJ2-7 | NA | NA | 14 | TRBV4-3 | TGCGCCAGCAGCCGCGGAATAACTAGTAACGAGCAGTACTTC | CASSRGITSNEQYF
TRBJ2-5 | NA | TRBD1 | 15 | TRBV7-3 | TGTGCCAGCAGCCTCGGGACAGGCATCGGCGAGACCCAGTACTTC | CASSLGTGIGETQYF
TRBJ2-7 | NA | NA | 16 | TRBV11-2 | TGTGCCAGCACCATAGGGCAGGGGGGGACTACCTACGAGCAGTACTTC | CASTIGQGGTTYEQYF
TRBJ2-3 | NA | NA | 13 | TRBV7-2 | TGTGCCAGCAGCAGCCGGGACCGCGATACGCAGTATTTT | CASSSRDRDTQYF
TRBJ2-7 | once | NA | 11 | TRBV20-1 | TGCAGTGGATTAGGATCCTACGAGCAGTACTTC | CSGLGSYEQYF
TRBJ2-7 | NA | NA | 13 | TRBV7-3 | TGTGCCAGCAGCTTAAGCTTAGGCTACGAGCAGTACTTC | CASSLSLGYEQYF
TRBJ2-3 | NA | NA | 15 | TRBV27 | TGTGCCAGCAGTCCCCCACCCGGGGTCACAGATACGCAGTATTTT | CASSPPPGVTDTQYF
TRBJ1-2 | NA | TRBD1 | 13 | TRBV25-1 | TGTGCCAGCAGTGAAGGGACAGTCTATGGCTACACCTTC | CASSEGTVYGYTF
TRBJ1-3 | NA | NA | 16 | TRBV14 | TGTGCCAGCAGCCAAGATCCGGGTCCCCCTGGAAACACCATATATTTT | CASSQDPGPPGNTIYF
TRBJ2-5 | once | TRBD1 | 15 | TRBV15 | TGTGCCACCAGCAGAGGACAGGGGGCCTCAGAGACCCAGTACTTC | CATSRGQGASETQYF
TRBJ1-5 | NA | TRBD1 | 15 | TRBV28 | TGTGCCAGCAGTCCCCGACAGGGGGGGAATCAGCCCCAGCATTTT | CASSPRQGGNQPQHF
TRBJ2-1 | once | TRBD1 | 15 | TRBV11-2 | TGTGCCAGCAGCTTAGGCAGGGGGCGTCCGAATGAGCAGTTCTTC | CASSLGRGRPNEQFF
TRBJ2-7 | NA | NA | 14 | TRBV21-1 | TGTGCCAGCAGCAAAATCGGCAAATACTACGAGCAGTACTTC | CASSKIGKYYEQYF
TRBJ2-2 | NA | NA | 16 | TRBV7-3 | TGTGCCAGCAGCGCCCGGCTTGGGGCGAACACCGGGGAGCTGTTTTTT | CASSARLGANTGELFF